A selection of T cell receptor beta chains follows, all from one sample in a study of blood T cells in healthy people across ages. Each CDR3 protein gets one entry after TCRdb re-called the 5' RACE reads with MiXCR. The repertoire consists of some 560,000 distinct CDR3 sequences, with about 27% occurring once and the leading ten covering 3% to 4%. These records were also assigned to another study, of T cells of mothers and their children.

The sample comprised blood. These receptor sequences come from a boy younger than 10 in good health. Each CDR3 is given with its conserved first and last residue. A D gene is named only where the DNA matches it firmly. For some rows the clone size is stated as once, few or many, or as a class when expanded; others skip it.

clone_size d_call j_call v_call cdr3_aa cdr3_nt
- TRBD1 TRBJ2-5 TRBV28 CASSSKRPGQASQETQYF TGTGCCAGCAGTTCAAAAAGGCCGGGACAGGCTAGTCAAGAGACCCAGTACTTC
- - TRBJ1-4 TRBV6-5 CASSSTTAINEKLFF TGTGCCAGCAGTAGTACGACAGCCATAAATGAAAAACTGTTTTTT
- - TRBJ2-5 TRBV7-8 CASSSIGETQYF TGTGCCAGCAGCTCCATAGGGGAGACCCAGTACTTC
few - TRBJ2-1 TRBV24-1 CATSEQVGDPMFF TGTGCCACCAGTGAACAAGTTGGAGACCCGATGTTCTTC
- TRBD2 TRBJ2-7 TRBV4-2 CASSQGAGGPGNEQYF TGTGCCAGCAGCCAAGGAGCGGGGGGGCCAGGTAACGAGCAGTACTTC
- TRBD1 TRBJ2-5 TRBV20-1 CSADRGQETQYF TGCAGTGCCGACAGGGGGCAAGAGACCCAGTACTTC
many TRBD2 TRBJ2-3 TRBV7-8 CASSEGLAGTDTQYF TGTGCCAGCAGCGAGGGACTAGCTGGCACAGATACGCAGTATTTT
few - TRBJ1-5 TRBV9 CASSVSTRTGDQPQHF TGTGCCAGCAGCGTCTCTACACGGACGGGGGATCAGCCCCAGCATTTT
- TRBD1 TRBJ2-3 TRBV12-3/TRBV12-4 CASTPDRTTQYF TGTGCCAGCACCCCGGACAGGACTACGCAGTATTTT
- - TRBJ1-3 TRBV7-9 CASSPTGNSGNTIYF TGTGCCAGCAGTCCAACAGGGAACTCTGGAAACACCATATATTTT
few - TRBJ1-1 TRBV29-1 CSALWGTEAFF TGCAGCGCACTATGGGGCACTGAAGCTTTCTTT
few - TRBJ1-4 TRBV9 CASSVDPGSDAWKLFF TGTGCCAGCAGCGTAGATCCGGGGTCAGACGCGTGGAAACTGTTTTTT
- - TRBJ2-2 TRBV25-1 CASMSRTNTGELFF TGTGCCAGCATGTCGCGAACGAACACCGGGGAGCTGTTTTTT
- - TRBJ2-5 TRBV5-1 CASSFRGGYGETQYF TGCGCCAGCAGCTTCCGTGGGGGGTACGGGGAGACCCAGTACTTC
- - TRBJ1-1 TRBV2 CASRNGGNTEAFF TGTGCCAGCAGGAACGGGGGGAACACTGAAGCTTTCTTT
- TRBD1 TRBJ2-7 TRBV20-1 CSARDFQGVAYEQYF TGCAGTGCTAGAGATTTCCAGGGGGTGGCCTACGAGCAGTACTTC
- - TRBJ2-5 TRBV4-3 CASSQGWGLETQYF TGCGCCAGCAGCCAAGGTTGGGGACTAGAGACCCAGTACTTC
few TRBD1 TRBJ1-6 TRBV28 CASSLGTGGTNSPLHF TGTGCCAGCAGCCTAGGGACAGGGGGGACGAATTCACCCCTCCACTTT
- - TRBJ2-5 TRBV25-1 CASSVGTGTQETQYF TGTGCCAGCAGTGTAGGAACAGGGACCCAAGAGACCCAGTACTTC
- TRBD1 TRBJ1-6 TRBV13 CASSSRGTGYNSPLHF TGTGCCAGCAGCTCCAGGGGGACAGGCTATAATTCACCCCTCCACTTT
once TRBD1 TRBJ2-5 TRBV6-5 CASSYGTGKGSETQYF TGTGCCAGCAGTTACGGGACAGGGAAAGGGTCGGAGACCCAGTACTTC
few - TRBJ2-7 TRBV12-3/TRBV12-4 CASSLSSSGLYYEQYF TGTGCCAGCAGTTTAAGCTCCAGCGGACTATACTACGAGCAGTACTTC
few - TRBJ2-1 TRBV2 CASSDWLYDQTGQFF TGTGCCAGCAGTGATTGGCTATACGACCAAACGGGGCAGTTCTTC